This TCR beta chain was recorded in a study of blood T cell repertoires in COVID-19. Study-wide background: The samples span acute and convalescent COVID-19 from the United States, Italy and Spain. Sample material is recorded as cDNA or gDNA derived from T cells, B-cell-depleted T cells, or PBMCs.

Germline-derived CDR1 and CDR2 are LGHNA and YNFKEQ. There are 19 residues in the CDR3. Trimming at V came to 3 bases and at J to 2 bases, leaving 13 bases not matched to a gene. Source study methods: Amplification of reference gene primers provided the estimated nucleated cell counts. Repertoires were generated with immunoSEQ multiplex PCR, while TCRdb's copy carries only in-frame clones and drops some. V and J calls and clone size are those listed in that table; D and trimming were worked out from the DNA. The profile shows roughly 97,000 clones, 85% to 90% of them singletons. This clone was counted a single time.

The sequence was obtained from a human donor in a cohort sampled during active COVID-19. The sample comprised peripheral blood. The gene calls are TRBV4-2 and TRBJ1-5; TRBD1 agrees at 10 bases. CDR3 nucleotide sequence: TGTGCCAGCAGCCAGACGTGGGGGGCGACAGGGGGCGGCAATCAGCCCCAGCATTTT. This gives the protein CASSQTWGATGGGNQPQHF.